The 16 T cell receptor beta chains below were found in one sample sequenced in a study of cytomegalovirus exposure and HLA in healthy donors (dated by TCRdb to the late 2010s). The receptor library was made with the immunoSEQ multiplex PCR assay. A mixture of 60 forward primers for TCR Vbeta segments and 13 reverse primers for TCR Jbeta segments was used in the multiplex PCR. In its TCRdb copy, this immuneACCESS table keeps in-frame sequences only and misses some clones. Where compared with another copy, unresolved V genes explain less than half of these, and the others have no known cause. In this sample the table shows about 180,000 clones, about 80% of which occur a single time. The ten largest clonotypes hold approximately 1.2% of the sample. What was sequenced was PBMCs. Receptors were obtained from a man aged 25-45 years in good health and CMV-seronegative.

V gene TRBV5-1 combines with J gene TRBJ2-2, with no clear D. V was shortened by 6 bases and J by 0 bases, with 12 bases between the two germline ends. Germline V lookup: CDR1 SGHRS, CDR2 YFSETQ. The CDR3 length is 15 residues. The CDR3 region is CASTSDTANTGELFF. In DNA, the CDR3 is TGCGCCAGCACCTCAGACACGGCGAACACCGGGGAGCTGTTTTTT.

The rearrangement joins TRBV19 to TRBJ2-2, with 9 bases aligning to TRBD2. The junction had 2 bases not matched to a gene; V was cut back by 7 bases and J by 2 bases. The CDR3 runs to 14 residues. The germline V gene has CDR1 LNHDA and CDR2 SQIVND (reference sequence). The CDR3 loop reads CASKLAGNTGELFF. CDR3 sequence (DNA): TGTGCCAGTAAACTAGCGGGTAACACCGGGGAGCTGTTTTTT.

There are a few counts of this clone. The chain couples TRBV7-9 to TRBJ1-4; possibly TRBD1 for D (6 bases). CDR1 is SEHNR and CDR2 is FQNEAQ in the germline V gene (reference sequence). This CDR3 region has 15 residues. The V and J ends lost 3 bases and 4 bases respectively, with 12 bases between them. DNA of the CDR3: TGTGCCAGCAGCTTTGGACAGTCGGGTAATGAAAAACTGTTTTTT. Translated: CASSFGQSGNEKLFF.

The chain joins TRBV19 to TRBJ2-1, with TRBD2 matching over 11 bases. Trimming removed 5 bases from V and 7 bases from J; junction bases left unmatched: 7. This CDR3 contains 15 residues. Germline assignment: CDR1 LNHDA and CDR2 SQIVND (reference sequence). CDR3 sequence (DNA): TGTGCCAGTAGTTTACTAGCGGGAGATGGAAATGAGCAGTTCTTC. Translated, it gives CASSLLAGDGNEQFF.

The V call is TRBV28, the J call TRBJ2-1; D not certain. Between the trimmed V and J ends, which lost 2 bases and 0 bases, there was a span of 8 bases. CDR3 size: 15 residues. Germline V gene data show CDR1 as MDHEN and CDR2 as SYDVKM. The CDR3 protein is CASSLGFRSYNEQFF. The CDR3 nucleotides read TGTGCCAGCAGTTTAGGCTTCCGCTCCTACAATGAGCAGTTCTTC.

The chain carries TRBV19 and TRBJ2-1, with 10 bases aligning to TRBD2. The V gene end was trimmed by 7 bases and the J gene end by 7 bases; junction bases not matched to a gene: 7. Germline lookup yields CDR1 LNHDA and CDR2 SQIVND (reference sequence). CDR3 length: 14 residues. The CDR3, as DNA: TGTGCCAGTAAGCGGGAGGGCCCTCGGAATGAGCAGTTCTTC. It yields the protein CASKREGPRNEQFF.

The chain employs TRBV7-9 and TRBJ2-2; D is unresolved. CDR3 size: 15 residues. Germline V gives CDR1 SEHNR, CDR2 FQNEAQ (reference sequence). Deletions cut 5 bases from V and 5 bases from J, with 15 bases between. Here the CDR3 reads CASSREWLVTGELFF. For the CDR3, the DNA is TGTGCCAGCAGCCGAGAGTGGTTAGTAACCGGGGAGCTGTTTTTT.

This clone was seen a few times. This chain links TRBV18 with TRBJ1-5; D gene unclear. Germline assignment: CDR1 KGHSH and CDR2 LQKENI. V was trimmed by 5 bases and J by 15 bases, leaving 26 bases between them. CDR3 length: 15 amino acids. The CDR3 loop reads CASSTSGAGAAMLHF. The CDR3 DNA reads as TGTGCCAGCTCAACCTCGGGAGCAGGAGCAGCTATGCTGCATTTT.

J is TRBJ1-4 and V is TRBV5-1, with a weak D call TRBD1 (5 bases). The V end lost 5 bases, the J end lost 3 bases, and 8 bases lay between the germline ends. Germline loops: CDR1 SGHRS, CDR2 YFSETQ. The CDR3 is made up of 13 amino acids. The CDR3 region is CASRQASNEKLFF. CDR3 in DNA: TGCGCCAGCAGACAGGCTTCTAATGAAAAACTGTTTTTT.

The gene calls are TRBV10-3 and TRBJ2-7, with a weak D call TRBD1 (6 bases). The V and J ends lost 4 bases and 3 bases respectively, with 13 bases between them. This CDR3 has 14 residues. From germline, CDR1 is ENHRY and CDR2 SYGVKD. CDR3 DNA sequence: TGTGCCATCAGTGGGGTGGGGGCAATCTACGAGCAGTACTTC. Translated, it gives CAISGVGAIYEQYF.

This clone has just one count. The genes are TRBV10-2 and TRBJ2-5, with 7 bases identical to TRBD1. The length of the CDR3 is 15 residues. Germline CDR1 reads WSHSY; CDR2 reads SAAADI. V lost 3 bases and J lost 10; bases outside the gene matches: 14. The CDR3 sequence is CASSEFRGHLGDQYF. CDR3 bases: TGCGCCAGCAGTGAATTTAGGGGGCACCTCGGGGACCAGTACTTC.

This rearrangement joins TRBV19 to TRBJ1-5; perhaps TRBD1 as D (6 bases). CDR3 length: 20 amino acids. CDR1 is LNHDA, CDR2 SQIVND, per germline (reference sequence). Trimming cost V 1 base and J 0 bases, with 22 bases left between them. Written as DNA, the CDR3 is TGTGCCAGTAGTATAGGAAGCTCGACAGGAAGAGTATATAGCAATCAGCCCCAGCATTTT. Translated: CASSIGSSTGRVYSNQPQHF.

This clone was counted only a few times. This chain uses TRBV5-6 with TRBJ1-1; D is possibly TRBD1 (6 bases). Looked up from germline, CDR1 is SGHDT and CDR2 is YYEEEE. The CDR3 extends over 13 amino acids. Between the trimmed V and J ends, which lost 2 bases and 3 bases, there was a span of 8 bases. Here the CDR3 reads CASSFYRDTEAFF. CDR3 in DNA: TGTGCCAGCAGCTTTTACAGGGACACTGAAGCTTTCTTT.

This chain joins TRBV5-4 and TRBJ2-7; D is possibly TRBD1 (6 bases). Germline V gives CDR1 SGHNT, CDR2 YYREEE (reference sequence). Trimming cost V 1 base and J 3 bases, with 17 bases left between them. This CDR3 spans 16 amino acids. Here the CDR3 reads CASSLIPGTSDYEQYF. CDR3 coding DNA: TGTGCCAGCAGCTTGATACCCGGGACATCGGACTACGAGCAGTACTTC.

The chain joins TRBV7-2 to TRBJ2-7; 15 nucleotides align to TRBD2. The germline V gene has CDR1 SGHTA and CDR2 FQGNSA. The ends lost 5 bases at V and 6 bases at J; junction bases unmatched: 8. This CDR3 has 16 amino acids. This chain's CDR3 is CASSGPGTSGRTEQYF. CDR3 bases: TGTGCCAGCAGCGGGCCCGGGACTAGCGGGAGGACCGAGCAGTACTTC. Based on the CDR3 plus reference TRBV7-2 and TRBJ2-7, the full variable domain is GAGVSQSPSNKVTEKGKDVELRCDPISGHTALYWYRQSLGQGLEFLIYFQGNSAPDKSGLPSDRFSAERTGGSVSTLTIQRTQQEDSAVYLCASSGPGTSGRTEQYFGPGTRLTVT.

The chain links TRBV7-9 to TRBJ1-5, with 8 positions matching TRBD1. Germline V gene data show CDR1 as SEHNR and CDR2 as FQNEAQ (reference sequence). The CDR3 runs 15 residues. The trim removed 3 bases at V and 2 bases at J, leaving 3 bases unmatched. The CDR3 protein is CASSLDRVGNQPQHF. The DNA for the CDR3 is TGTGCCAGCAGCTTGGACAGGGTGGGCAATCAGCCCCAGCATTTT.